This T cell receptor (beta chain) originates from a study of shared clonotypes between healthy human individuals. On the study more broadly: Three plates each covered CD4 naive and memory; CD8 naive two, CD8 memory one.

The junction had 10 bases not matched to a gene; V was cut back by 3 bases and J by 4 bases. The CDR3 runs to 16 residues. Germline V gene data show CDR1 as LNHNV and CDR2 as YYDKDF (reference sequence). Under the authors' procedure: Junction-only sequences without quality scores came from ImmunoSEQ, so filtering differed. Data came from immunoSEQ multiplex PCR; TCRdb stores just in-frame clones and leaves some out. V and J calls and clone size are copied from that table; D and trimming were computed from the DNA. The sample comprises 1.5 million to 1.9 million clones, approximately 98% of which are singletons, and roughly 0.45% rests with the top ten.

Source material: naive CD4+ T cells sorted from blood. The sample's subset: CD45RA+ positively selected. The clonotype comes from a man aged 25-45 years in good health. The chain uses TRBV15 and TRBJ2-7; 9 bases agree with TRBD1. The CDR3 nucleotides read TGTGCCACCAGCAGCCATGGACAGGGGATAAAATACGAGCAGTACTTC. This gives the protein CATSSHGQGIKYEQYF.